These 32 T cell receptor beta chains were all obtained from the same sample, sequenced in a study of blood T cell repertoires in COVID-19. Here immunoSEQ multiplex PCR was the method, and the copy in TCRdb shows in-frame clones only, minus some. The data contain 200,000 to 250,000 clones, approximately 84% of them singletons. Sequenced: peripheral blood. All receptors derive from a woman aged 55-69 years with acute or convalescent COVID-19.

This clone was detected only a few times. The V gene is TRBV7-9, the J gene TRBJ1-2; the match to TRBD1 covers 10 bases. The V and J ends lost 0 bases and 11 bases, in that order; junction bases with no gene match: 15. The CDR3 loop spans 17 amino acids. Germline CDR1 reads SEHNR; CDR2 reads FQNEAQ (reference sequence). CDR3 nucleotides: TGTGCCAGCAGCTTAGCGACGGGACAGGGGTACACTATGCGGTACACCTTC. Its translation: CASSLATGQGYTMRYTF.

The chain links TRBV7-6 to TRBJ2-1; 7 nucleotides match TRBD1. Germline V gives CDR1 SGHVS, CDR2 FNYEAQ. V dropped 4 bases and J dropped 5; count of bases not matched to a gene: 11. This CDR3 spans 16 amino acids. The DNA of the CDR3 is TGTGCCAGCAGCTCTATAGACAGGGCTGGTCACAATGAGCAGTTCTTC. Translating it yields CASSSIDRAGHNEQFF.

V gene TRBV19 combines with J gene TRBJ1-5; D is perhaps TRBD1 (5 bases). Germline V lookup: CDR1 LNHDA, CDR2 SQIVND (reference sequence). CDR3 size: 15 residues. V shed 7 bases and J shed 7 bases, with 20 bases lying between them. The DNA of the CDR3 is TGTGCCAGTACCGATTTATCCCCCCAGGGACAGCCCCAGCATTTT. Translated: CASTDLSPQGQPQHF.

The gene calls are TRBV3-1 (or the pseudogene TRBV3-2) and TRBJ1-2; unclear D gene. The V and J ends lost 1 base and 4 bases respectively, with 13 bases between them. This CDR3 region has 15 residues. Germline lookup yields CDR1 LGHDT and CDR2 YNNKEL (reference sequence). The CDR3 DNA is TGTGCCAGCAGCCAAGCCGCCGTCGGTGTCTATGGCTACACCTTC. This gives the protein CASSQAAVGVYGYTF.

The rearrangement uses TRBV9 and TRBJ1-2; 11 nucleotides agree with TRBD1. This CDR3 region has 16 residues. The V gene's germline CDR1 is SGDLS and CDR2 YYNGEE. V was clipped by 3 bases and J by 4 bases; unmatched bases: 8. For the CDR3, the DNA is TGTGCCAGCAGCGGTGGGACAGGGGGAATAGGCTATGGCTACACCTTC. Encoded protein: CASSGGTGGIGYGYTF.

V usage is TRBV6-5 and J usage is TRBJ1-1; 7 nucleotides agree with TRBD1. The CDR3 is 15 residues long. Germline assignment: CDR1 MNHEY and CDR2 SVGAGI. The ends lost 6 bases at V and 1 base at J; junction bases unmatched: 8. This CDR3 reads CASRARDRENTEAFF. CDR3 sequence (DNA): TGTGCCAGCAGAGCTAGGGACAGAGAGAACACTGAAGCTTTCTTT.

The V gene is TRBV3-1 (or the pseudogene TRBV3-2), the J gene TRBJ1-1; D is unresolved. The germline V and J ends were trimmed by 4 bases and 1 base, with 13 bases remaining between them. CDR3 length equals 15 residues. The germline CDR1 and CDR2 sequences are LGHDT and YNNKEL (reference sequence). The CDR3 sequence: CASSLSPGRNTEAFF. CDR3 coding DNA: TGTGCCAGCAGCCTCTCACCTGGGAGGAACACTGAAGCTTTCTTT.

This sequence joins TRBV19 and TRBJ1-5; 8 nucleotides align to TRBD1. The CDR3 spans 14 residues. The V gene end was trimmed by 6 bases and the J gene end by 7 bases; junction bases not matched to a gene: 8. In germline, CDR1 is LNHDA, CDR2 SQIVND (reference sequence). Here the CDR3 reads CASRRTGIRQPQHF. Written as DNA, the CDR3 is TGTGCCAGTAGGCGGACAGGGATCCGGCAGCCCCAGCATTTT.

This clone was seen a few times. This CDR3 is CASSPPGQGQNYGYTF. As DNA, the CDR3 is TGTGCCAGCAGCCCCCCCGGACAGGGGCAGAACTATGGCTACACCTTC. The rearrangement joins TRBV5-4 to TRBJ1-2; 9 nucleotides line up with TRBD1. This CDR3 region has 16 residues. CDR1 SGHNT and CDR2 YYREEE come from the germline V gene (reference sequence). The V and J ends lost 4 bases and 2 bases, in that order; junction bases with no gene match: 9. The entire variable domain, with the rest obtained from reference TRBV5-4 and TRBJ1-2, is as follows: ETGVTQSPTHLIKTRGQQVTLRCSSQSGHNTVSWYQQALGQGPQFIFQYYREEENGRGNFPPRFSGLQFPNYSSELNVNALELDDSALYLCASSPPGQGQNYGYTFGSGTRLTVV.

The chain has TRBV6-1 and TRBJ2-5, with 9 bases identical to TRBD2. The CDR3 runs 19 residues. V lost 2 bases to trimming and J lost 7 bases; unmatched junction nucleotides: 20. Looked up from germline, CDR1 is MNHNS and CDR2 is SASEGT. CDR3 amino acids: CASSELAGPTPSPAGTQYF. CDR3 in DNA: TGTGCCAGCAGTGAACTAGCGGGGCCCACCCCGAGCCCGGCGGGGACCCAGTACTTC.

This clone was counted only a few times. V and J are TRBV6-2 or TRBV6-3 and TRBJ2-1, with 13 bases fitting TRBD2. Germline CDR1 MNHEY, CDR2 SVGEGT. The CDR3 contains 17 residues. Trimming removed 4 bases from V and 6 bases from J; junction bases left unmatched: 9. Here the CDR3 reads CASSSLAGGQAGNEQFF. The CDR3, as DNA: TGTGCCAGCAGTTCACTAGCGGGGGGGCAGGCGGGCAATGAGCAGTTCTTC.

V usage is TRBV7-6 and J usage is TRBJ1-1; perhaps TRBD1 as D (5 bases). The CDR3 runs to 16 residues. Germline V gene data show CDR1 as SGHVS and CDR2 as FNYEAQ. V gave up 1 base and J gave up 1 base, with 13 bases separating them. CDR3 coding DNA: TGTGCCAGCAGCTTAGTAACAGGCCTGCAGAACACTGAAGCTTTCTTT. Translation gives CASSLVTGLQNTEAFF.

The chain links TRBV3-1 (or the pseudogene TRBV3-2) to TRBJ2-7, with a possible D match to TRBD1 (6 bases). CDR1 is LGHDT and CDR2 is YNNKEL in the germline V gene (reference sequence). The CDR3 loop spans 17 amino acids. Trimming pared 1 base from V and 0 bases from J, leaving 16 bases between. Here the CDR3 DNA reads TGTGCCAGCAGCCAAGGTTGGACCGGGACATACTCCTACGAGCAGTACTTC. Protein: CASSQGWTGTYSYEQYF.

The chain uses TRBV27 and TRBJ1-1, with no clear D. Germline loops: CDR1 MNHEY, CDR2 SMNVEV (reference sequence). The ends were cut back, 3 bases at V and 3 bases at J, with 8 bases in the middle. CDR3 size: 13 residues. The CDR3 loop reads CASSFRRYTEAFF. The CDR3 DNA follows: TGTGCCAGCAGTTTTCGCAGATACACTGAAGCTTTCTTT.

The J gene is TRBJ2-3, the V gene TRBV5-1; 9 positions agree with TRBD1. CDR1 and CDR2 (germline): SGHRS, YFSETQ. The trim removed 4 bases at V and 4 bases at J, leaving 4 bases unmatched. The CDR3 totals 14 residues. The chain's CDR3 is CASSPRQGADTQYF. DNA of the CDR3: TGCGCCAGCAGCCCCCGACAGGGGGCAGATACGCAGTATTTT.

This clone was observed once. This sequence joins TRBV7-8 and TRBJ1-2; D not resolved. V gave up 5 bases and J gave up 4 bases, with 23 bases separating them. The CDR3 extends over 17 amino acids. Germline V gene lookup returns CDR1 SGHVS and CDR2 FQNEAQ. The CDR3 reads CASSPIWVAARSYGYTF. The CDR3 region has the DNA TGTGCCAGCAGCCCCATTTGGGTGGCAGCAAGGAGCTATGGCTACACCTTC.

The chain couples TRBV14 to TRBJ2-7, with 14 bases identical to TRBD2. The CDR3 runs to 16 residues. The germline V gene has CDR1 SGHDN and CDR2 FVKESK. The V gene end was trimmed by 4 bases and the J gene end by 4 bases; junction bases not matched to a gene: 6. The CDR3 sequence is CASSRTTSGGAYEQYF. CDR3 nucleotides: TGTGCCAGCAGCCGTACGACTAGCGGGGGGGCTTACGAGCAGTACTTC.

The chain employs TRBV7-3 and TRBJ1-1; the D is unclear. The CDR3 totals 14 residues. Deletions cut 1 base from V and 5 bases from J, with 11 bases between. From germline, CDR1 is SGHTA and CDR2 FQGTGA. DNA of the CDR3: TGTGCCAGCAGCTTAAAAGGCGGAGGGACTGAAGCTTTCTTT. Protein: CASSLKGGGTEAFF.

This rearrangement joins TRBV7-9 to TRBJ1-2, with a possible D match to TRBD1 (5 bases). The ends were cut back, 3 bases at V and 7 bases at J, with 15 bases in the middle. This CDR3 contains 14 residues. CDR1 and CDR2 from the germline V gene are SEHNR and FQNEAQ (reference sequence). CDR3 in amino acids: CASSFSTDLGGYTF. In DNA form, the CDR3 reads TGTGCCAGCAGCTTTTCGACAGACCTAGGTGGCTACACCTTC.

The CDR3 is CASSFDGGSNTEAFF. CDR3 bases: TGTGCCAGCAGCTTTGATGGGGGCTCGAACACTGAAGCTTTCTTT. The chain has TRBV7-2 and TRBJ1-1; D is perhaps TRBD1 (6 bases). Germline CDR1 and CDR2: SGHTA and FQGNSA. The CDR3 loop spans 15 amino acids. With 3 bases removed from V and 1 base from J, the gap between germline ends came to 12 bases. Variable domain in full (rest from reference TRBV7-2 and TRBJ1-1): GAGVSQSPSNKVTEKGKDVELRCDPISGHTALYWYRQSLGQGLEFLIYFQGNSAPDKSGLPSDRFSAERTGGSVSTLTIQRTQQEDSAVYLCASSFDGGSNTEAFFGQGTRLTVV.

The rearrangement uses TRBV9 and TRBJ1-5; 9 bases agree with TRBD1. CDR1 SGDLS and CDR2 YYNGEE come from the germline V gene. V lost 3 bases to trimming and J lost 8 bases; unmatched junction nucleotides: 6. This CDR3 is 14 amino acids long. CDR3 coding DNA: TGTGCCAGCAGCGGGGGACAGGGATTGGAGCCCCAGCATTTT. Encoded protein: CASSGGQGLEPQHF.

The J gene is TRBJ2-2, the V gene TRBV5-4; a possible D gene is TRBD2 (5 bases). This CDR3 contains 15 residues. Germline V CDR1 and CDR2: SGHNT, YYREEE (reference sequence). V lost 0 bases, J lost 1 base, and 7 bases lay in between. The chain's CDR3 is CASSLGGLNTGELFF. The CDR3 DNA sequence: TGTGCCAGCAGCTTGGGAGGGCTGAACACCGGGGAGCTGTTTTTT.

V gene TRBV10-3 combines with J gene TRBJ1-3; 10 nucleotides match TRBD1. The V and J ends lost 6 bases and 1 base, in that order; junction bases with no gene match: 6. Germline values: CDR1 ENHRY, CDR2 SYGVKD. This CDR3 is 16 amino acids long. This CDR3 reads CAIRAGQGVSGNTIYF. CDR3 DNA: TGTGCCATCAGAGCCGGACAGGGGGTGTCTGGAAACACCATATATTTT.

The chain has TRBV2 and TRBJ2-3; TRBD2 might be the D (6 bases). Germline CDR1 reads SNHLY; CDR2 reads FYNNEI. Trimming cost V 0 bases and J 8 bases, with 9 bases left between them. The CDR3 sequence is 13 residues long. CDR3 residues: CASSEAAGRTQYF. As DNA, the CDR3 is TGTGCCAGCAGTGAAGCAGCGGGTCGTACGCAGTATTTT.

This clone was seen just once. The chain is built from TRBV5-1 and TRBJ2-7, with 9 bases fitting TRBD1. The CDR3 totals 14 residues. The germline V gene encodes CDR1 SGHRS and CDR2 YFSETQ. Trimming took 5 bases from V and 6 from J; bases not matched to a gene: 9. The CDR3 loop is CASRTGTGSVEQYF. The CDR3 bases are TGCGCCAGCAGGACCGGGACAGGGTCGGTCGAGCAGTACTTC.

The chain employs TRBV4-3 and TRBJ2-1, with TRBD2 matching 8 bases. Germline V gene data show CDR1 as LGHNA and CDR2 as YSLEER. The CDR3 runs to 16 residues. V shed 0 bases, J shed 1 base, and the junction held 2 bases outside the gene matches. This CDR3 is CASSQDRGGSYNEQFF. DNA for the CDR3: TGCGCCAGCAGCCAAGACCGGGGGGGATCCTACAATGAGCAGTTCTTC.

The CDR3 region has the DNA TGCGCCAGCAGCCCGCGGACTAGCGGGGGGCCCCAGGAGCAGTTCTTC. It encodes CASSPRTSGGPQEQFF. The chain has TRBV4-1 and TRBJ2-1; the match to TRBD2 covers 14 bases. J lost 10 bases, V lost 4 bases, and 9 bases had no gene match. The CDR3 is made up of 16 amino acids. Germline V gives CDR1 MGHRA, CDR2 YSYEKL.

The chain links TRBV7-8 to TRBJ1-5; D perhaps matches TRBD1 (6 bases). From germline, CDR1 is SGHVS and CDR2 FQNEAQ. V lost 0 bases, J lost 6 bases, and 18 bases lay in between. The CDR3 covers 17 residues. The CDR3 spells CASSLASSQGFVQPQHF. In DNA form, the CDR3 reads TGTGCCAGCAGCTTAGCTTCCTCACAGGGCTTTGTTCAGCCCCAGCATTTT. The full variable domain, completed using reference TRBV7-8 and TRBJ1-5, is GAGVSQSPRYKVAKRGQDVALRCDPISGHVSLFWYQQALGQGPEFLTYFQNEAQLDKSGLPSDRFFAERPEGSVSTLKIQRTQQEDSAVYLCASSLASSQGFVQPQHFGDGTRLSIL.

The chain employs TRBV19 and TRBJ1-1; D remains unclear. Per germline, CDR1 LNHDA and CDR2 SQIVND (reference sequence). Trimming stripped 8 bases from V and 2 bases from J, with 12 bases between. This CDR3 contains 13 residues. CDR3 sequence: CASSRVANTEAFF. The CDR3, as DNA: TGTGCCAGTTCCCGGGTCGCCAACACTGAAGCTTTCTTT.

The sample holds one count of this clone. J is TRBJ2-1 and V is TRBV5-4; no clear D gene. The V and J ends lost 0 bases and 4 bases respectively, with 5 bases between them. In germline, CDR1 is SGHNT, CDR2 YYREEE (reference sequence). CDR3 length: 13 residues. The CDR3 here is CASSLGGYNEQFF. The CDR3 nucleotides are TGTGCCAGCAGCTTGGGAGGTTACAATGAGCAGTTCTTC.

J is TRBJ2-3 and V is TRBV20-1; D is possibly TRBD2 (5 bases). Germline V gene sequence: CDR1 DFQATT, CDR2 SNEGSKA (reference sequence). The V end was cut by 3 bases, the J end by 3 bases, with 19 bases between. The CDR3 is 16 amino acids. The CDR3 sequence is CSASGFGSGATDTQYF. The CDR3 DNA is TGCAGTGCTAGTGGGTTTGGGAGCGGAGCTACAGATACGCAGTATTTT.

The rearrangement joins TRBV12-5 to TRBJ1-1; possible D gene TRBD1, 5 bases. Germline-derived CDR1 and CDR2 are LGHNT and FRNRAP. The CDR3 is 18 residues long. Trimming removed 0 bases from V and 4 bases from J, with 21 bases in between. CDR3 bases: TGTGCTAGTGGTTTGGTACGATCAGGGTCGGGGGTTGCCACTGAAGCTTTCTTT. Its translation: CASGLVRSGSGVATEAFF.